This T cell receptor (beta chain) came from a study of T cells in localized non-small cell lung cancer. General observations from the study: Heterogeneity stays possible, as sequencing covered only one tumor region. The study linked higher blood T cell density to longer overall survival.

Profiled with immunoSEQ multiplex PCR; TCRdb holds only in-frame clones, not every one. There are 2,500 to 3,500 clones in the sample; approximately 30% occur only once, and about 16% lies in the top ten. This clone was counted once. Its antigen is not known. Trimming removed 6 bases at V and 5 bases at J, with 14 bases between. Germline CDR1 is SGHRS and CDR2 is YFSETQ. This CDR3 has 14 amino acids. The clonotype comes from a man between 40 and 70 years old with stage III lung adenocarcinoma. Sequencing was performed on lung tumor tissue, taken before any cancer treatment. The chain joins TRBV5-1 to TRBJ2-2, with D possibly matching TRBD2 (6 bases). The CDR3 protein is CASKLAPGTGELFF. CDR3 nucleotides: TGCGCCAGCAAACTAGCACCGGGGACCGGGGAGCTGTTTTTT.